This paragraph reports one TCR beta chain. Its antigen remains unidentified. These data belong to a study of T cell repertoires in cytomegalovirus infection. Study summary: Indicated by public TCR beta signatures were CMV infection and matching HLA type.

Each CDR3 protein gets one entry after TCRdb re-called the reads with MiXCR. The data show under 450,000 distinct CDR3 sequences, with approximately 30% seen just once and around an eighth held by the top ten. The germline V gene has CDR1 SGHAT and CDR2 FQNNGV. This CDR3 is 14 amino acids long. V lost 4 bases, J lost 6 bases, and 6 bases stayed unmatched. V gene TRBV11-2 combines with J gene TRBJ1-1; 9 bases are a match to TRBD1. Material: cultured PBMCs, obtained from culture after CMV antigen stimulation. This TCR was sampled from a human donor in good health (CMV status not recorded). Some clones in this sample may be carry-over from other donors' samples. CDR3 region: CASSSGQGISEAFF. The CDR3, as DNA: TGTGCCAGCAGCTCGGGACAGGGAATCTCTGAAGCTTTCTTT. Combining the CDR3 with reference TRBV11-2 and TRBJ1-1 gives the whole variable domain EAGVAQSPRYKIIEKRQSVAFWCNPISGHATLYWYQQILGQGPKLLIQFQNNGVVDDSQLPKDRFSAERLKGVDSTLKIQPAKLEDSAVYLCASSSGQGISEAFFGQGTRLTVV.